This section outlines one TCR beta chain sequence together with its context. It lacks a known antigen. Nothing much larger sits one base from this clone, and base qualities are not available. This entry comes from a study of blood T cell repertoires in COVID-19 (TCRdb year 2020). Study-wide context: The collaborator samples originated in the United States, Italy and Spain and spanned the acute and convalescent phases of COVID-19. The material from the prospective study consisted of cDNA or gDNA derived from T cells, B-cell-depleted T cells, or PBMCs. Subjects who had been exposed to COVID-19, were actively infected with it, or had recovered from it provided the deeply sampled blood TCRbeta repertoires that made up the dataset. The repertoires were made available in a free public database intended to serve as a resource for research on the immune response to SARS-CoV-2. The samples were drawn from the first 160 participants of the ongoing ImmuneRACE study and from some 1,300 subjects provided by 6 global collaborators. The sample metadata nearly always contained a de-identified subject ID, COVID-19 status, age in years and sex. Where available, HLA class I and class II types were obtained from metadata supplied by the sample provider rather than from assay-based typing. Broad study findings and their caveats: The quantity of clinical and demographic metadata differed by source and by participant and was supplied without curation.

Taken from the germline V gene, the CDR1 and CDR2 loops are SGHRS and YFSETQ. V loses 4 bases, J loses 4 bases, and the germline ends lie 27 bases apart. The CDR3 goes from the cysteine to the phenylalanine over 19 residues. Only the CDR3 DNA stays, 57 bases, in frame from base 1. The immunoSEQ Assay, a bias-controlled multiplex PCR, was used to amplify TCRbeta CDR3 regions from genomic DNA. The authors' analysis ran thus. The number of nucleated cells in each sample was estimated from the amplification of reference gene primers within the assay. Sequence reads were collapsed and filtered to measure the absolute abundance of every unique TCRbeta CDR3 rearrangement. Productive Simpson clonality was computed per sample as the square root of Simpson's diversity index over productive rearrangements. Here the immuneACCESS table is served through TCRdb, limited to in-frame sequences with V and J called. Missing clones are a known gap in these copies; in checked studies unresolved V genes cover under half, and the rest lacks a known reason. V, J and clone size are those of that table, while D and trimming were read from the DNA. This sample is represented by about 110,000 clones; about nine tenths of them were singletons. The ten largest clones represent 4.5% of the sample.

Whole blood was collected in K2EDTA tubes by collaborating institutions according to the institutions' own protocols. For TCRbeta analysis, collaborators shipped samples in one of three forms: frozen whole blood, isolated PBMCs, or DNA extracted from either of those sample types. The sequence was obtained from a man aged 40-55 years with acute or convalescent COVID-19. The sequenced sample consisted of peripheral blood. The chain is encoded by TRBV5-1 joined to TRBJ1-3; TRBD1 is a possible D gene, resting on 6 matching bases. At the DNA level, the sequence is TGCGCCAGCAGCCCAGTTACAGGGTTTCTCACTTCAGCCGGAAACACCATATATTTT. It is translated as CASSPVTGFLTSAGNTIYF.